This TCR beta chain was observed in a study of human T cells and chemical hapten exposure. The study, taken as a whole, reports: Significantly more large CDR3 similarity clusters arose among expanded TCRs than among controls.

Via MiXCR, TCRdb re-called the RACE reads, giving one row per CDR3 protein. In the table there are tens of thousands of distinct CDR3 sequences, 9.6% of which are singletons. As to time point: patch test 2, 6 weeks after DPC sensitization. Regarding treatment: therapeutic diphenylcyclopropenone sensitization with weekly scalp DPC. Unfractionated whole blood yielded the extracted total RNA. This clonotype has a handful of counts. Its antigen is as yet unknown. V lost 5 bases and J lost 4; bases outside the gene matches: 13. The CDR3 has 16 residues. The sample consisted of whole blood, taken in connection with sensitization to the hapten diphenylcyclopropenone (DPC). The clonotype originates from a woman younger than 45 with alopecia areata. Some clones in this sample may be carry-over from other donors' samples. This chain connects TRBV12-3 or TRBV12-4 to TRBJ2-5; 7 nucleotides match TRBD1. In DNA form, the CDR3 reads TGTGCCAGCAGTCCCAGACAGGGCATCGAACGAGAGACCCAGTACTTC. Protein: CASSPRQGIERETQYF.